Given below is one TCR beta chain in context. Its antigen remains undetermined. There are no base qualities to consult, and no much larger clone falls within one base. The immunoSEQ hsTCRB v3.0 assay was used at survey level resolution for TRB variable region sequencing. TRB sequencing targeted a depth of roughly 35,000-55,000 T-cell genomes per sample. Pooled TRB libraries were sequenced on an Illumina MiSeq with a v3 150-cycle kit. In the source study's methods: Analysis of repertoires was carried out in R inside a reproducible Nextflow workflow spanning QC, data transformation and analysis. LymphoSeq2, an R package for exploring AIRR-Seq data, was used to implement custom analyses. Several samples that yielded fewer than 5000 total TRB sequences were excluded, so that 150 to 200 HIV repertoires were analyzed. Of the approximately 190 retained HIV repertoires, under 65 were collected before and 120 to 130 after ART initiation. Repertoires were downsampled to 5000 TRB nucleotide sequences, with summary statistics averaged over 100 downsampling iterations. TRB sequences were retained for analysis only if CDR3 regions of at least seven amino acids were present. A Shannon entropy-derived clonality score and the Gini coefficient were used to measure diversity. In repertoire networks, the top 5000 CDR3 amino acid sequences were linked whenever an edit distance of one separated two sequences. Antigen specificity groups and MHC restriction were predicted for TRB CDR3 amino acid sequences with GLIPH2. To flag known associations with CMV, EBV, HIV or tissue antigens, CDR3 amino acid sequences were compared against VDJdb and McPAS-TCR. Pre-ART, post-ART and control groups were compared with Wilcoxon signed-rank tests and Holm-Bonferroni correction. TCRdb re-hosts the immuneACCESS table, in-frame sequences only. Its copies lack some clones; in the studies checked, an unresolved V gene accounts for under half of them, and the cause for the rest is not known. The V and J calls and clone size come from that table; D and trimming were worked out from the DNA. The sample contains 24,000 or so clones, 85% to 95% of them found a single time. Together, the top ten hold more than 8% of the sample.

V lost 0 bases and J lost 6 bases; the stretch between them is 16 bases long. The CDR1 and CDR2 encoded by the germline V gene are SGDLS and YYNGEE. The CDR3, from cysteine to phenylalanine, totals 16 residues. CDR3 DNA is the only sequence kept; it has 48 bases, read in frame from the first base. This entry belongs to a study of long-term antiretroviral therapy in people with HIV (dated by TCRdb to the early 2020s). The study in broad terms: The earliest samples were collected roughly a decade before the 2015 WHO recommendation for immediate ART, at a time when ART was usually postponed until CD4 counts fell. This retrospective serial study examined whether starting ART and sustained HIV suppression were associated with changes in the composition and diversity of the TRB repertoire in peripheral blood. The cohort contributed roughly 200 cryopreserved PBMC samples from 30 adults with confirmed HIV infection, collected serially over a mean of about six years (range 1-12). About 40% of the 30 participants with HIV were female. Test extractions of a monoclonal T-cell line alongside approximately 36 polyclonal samples showed no cross-contamination during QIAcube processing. General conclusions and limits of the study: No data were available on ART adherence, viral resistance or therapy changes, limiting inferences about post-ART repertoire changes. CDR3 length ranges in HIV repertoires were narrower than in controls, and network structure suggested an antigen-experienced repertoire with only a slight naive shift after ART. Because pre-ART samples had limited cell numbers, profiling was done on unsorted PBMC rather than on sorted CD4+ and CD8+ T cells. A significant increase in TRB diversity was found to be associated with ART initiation, although TRB diversity was observed to remain significantly below that of transplant donor controls even after long-term ART. The samples span the years 2004 to 2017, and the ART regimens used at that time may not be as effective as current regimens. At every time point, the repertoire was dominated by expanded TRB clones first identified before ART initiation, although this dominance fluctuated and, in many PLHIV, declined after ART. Because PBMC availability was limited, only the TCR beta chain was sequenced, with no alpha chain pairing.

Inclusion was restricted to participants for whom at least one PBMC sample before ART initiation and at least two post-ART samples were available. Every participant with HIV received treatment in the United States of America. Before DNA extraction, cryopreserved samples of roughly 0.9-11 million PBMC were thawed and washed. At the time of the earliest PBMC sample, participants with HIV were aged between about 23 and 55 years. Per participant, PBMC samples came from 1-4 timepoints prior to ART initiation and 2-8 timepoints following ART initiation, for a median of 7 samples. Serial HIV viral load, CD4+ T-cell count, ART history and demographic data were obtained for every participant. Using a Qiagen kit on a QIAcube, genomic DNA was extracted from unsorted PBMC, with samples processed in batches of 12.

The chain couples TRBV9 to TRBJ2-1; the D gene could be TRBD1 or TRBD2, each one agreeing over 6 bases. This TCR came from a woman aged 40-49 years with HIV. The sequences come from unsorted PBMCs, collected 7.6 years after starting antiretroviral therapy. CDR3 region: CASSVGGAWETNEQFF. The DNA reads as follows: TGTGCCAGCAGCGTAGGGGGGGCGTGGGAGACCAATGAGCAGTTCTTC.